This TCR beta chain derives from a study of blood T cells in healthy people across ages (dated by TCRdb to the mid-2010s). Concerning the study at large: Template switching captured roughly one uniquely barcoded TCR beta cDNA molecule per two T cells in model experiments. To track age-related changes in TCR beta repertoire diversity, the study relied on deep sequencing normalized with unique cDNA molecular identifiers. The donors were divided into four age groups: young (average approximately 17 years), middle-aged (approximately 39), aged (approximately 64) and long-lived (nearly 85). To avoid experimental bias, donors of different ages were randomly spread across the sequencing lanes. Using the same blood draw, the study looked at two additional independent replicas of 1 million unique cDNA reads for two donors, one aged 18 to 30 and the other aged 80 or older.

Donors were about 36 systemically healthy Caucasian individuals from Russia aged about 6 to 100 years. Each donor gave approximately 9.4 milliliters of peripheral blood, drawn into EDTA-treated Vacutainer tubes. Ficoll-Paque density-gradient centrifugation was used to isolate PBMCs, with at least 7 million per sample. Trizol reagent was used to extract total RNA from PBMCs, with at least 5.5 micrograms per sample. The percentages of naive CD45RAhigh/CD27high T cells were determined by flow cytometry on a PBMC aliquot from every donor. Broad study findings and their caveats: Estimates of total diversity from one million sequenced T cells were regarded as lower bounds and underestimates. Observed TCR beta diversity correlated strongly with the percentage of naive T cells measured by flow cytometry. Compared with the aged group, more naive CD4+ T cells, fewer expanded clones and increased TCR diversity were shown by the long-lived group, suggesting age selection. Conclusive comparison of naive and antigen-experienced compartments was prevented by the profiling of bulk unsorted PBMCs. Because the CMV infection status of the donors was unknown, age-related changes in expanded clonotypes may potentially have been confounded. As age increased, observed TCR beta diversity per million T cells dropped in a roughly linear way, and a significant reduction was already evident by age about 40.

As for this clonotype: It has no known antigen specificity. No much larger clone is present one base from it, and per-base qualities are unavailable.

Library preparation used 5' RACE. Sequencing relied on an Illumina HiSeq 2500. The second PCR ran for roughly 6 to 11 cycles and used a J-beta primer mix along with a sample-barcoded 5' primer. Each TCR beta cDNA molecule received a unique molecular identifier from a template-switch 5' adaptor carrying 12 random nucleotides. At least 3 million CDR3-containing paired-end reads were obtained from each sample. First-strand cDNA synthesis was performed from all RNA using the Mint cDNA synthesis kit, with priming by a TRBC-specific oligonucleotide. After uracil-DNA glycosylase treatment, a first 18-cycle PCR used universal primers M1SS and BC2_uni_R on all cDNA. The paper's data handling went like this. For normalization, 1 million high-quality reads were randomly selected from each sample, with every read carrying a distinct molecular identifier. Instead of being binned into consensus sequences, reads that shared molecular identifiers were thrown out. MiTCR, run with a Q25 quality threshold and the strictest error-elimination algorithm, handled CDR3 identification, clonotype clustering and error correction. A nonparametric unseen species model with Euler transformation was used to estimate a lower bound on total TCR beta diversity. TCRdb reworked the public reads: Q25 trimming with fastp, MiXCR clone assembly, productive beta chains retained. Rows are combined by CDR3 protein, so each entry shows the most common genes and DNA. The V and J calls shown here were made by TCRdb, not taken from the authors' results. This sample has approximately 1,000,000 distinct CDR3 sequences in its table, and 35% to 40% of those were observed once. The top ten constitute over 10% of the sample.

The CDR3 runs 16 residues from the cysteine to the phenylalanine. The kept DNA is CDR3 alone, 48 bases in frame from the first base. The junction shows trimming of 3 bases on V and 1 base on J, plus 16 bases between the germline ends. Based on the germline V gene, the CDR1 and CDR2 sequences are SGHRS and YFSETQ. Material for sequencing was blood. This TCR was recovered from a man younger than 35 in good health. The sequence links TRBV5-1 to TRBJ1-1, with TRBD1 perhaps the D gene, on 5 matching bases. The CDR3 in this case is CASSSGGDWGNTEAFF. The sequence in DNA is TGCGCCAGCAGCTCGGGGGGGGATTGGGGGAACACTGAAGCTTTCTTT. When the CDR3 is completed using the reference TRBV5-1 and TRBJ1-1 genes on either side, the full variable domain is KAGVTQTPRYLIKTRGQQVTLSCSPISGHRSVSWYQQTPGQGLQFLFEYFSETQRNKGNFPGRFSGRQFSNSRSEMNVSTLELGDSALYLCASSSGGDWGNTEAFFGQGTRLTVV.